Listed below are T cell receptor beta chains from one sample, sequenced in a study of response to subunit inactivated influenza vaccine. Each CDR3 protein gets one entry after TCRdb re-called the RT-PCR reads with MiXCR. Of 500,000 or so distinct CDR3 sequences in the sample, more than 15% were seen once. The sample consisted of CD4+ T cells sorted from PBMCs, taken less than 30 months after vaccination. These receptors all come from a man in his fifties or sixties who received an inactivated influenza vaccine. Both conserved end residues are trimmed from each CDR3. D genes are given only for firm matches. Rows may omit the clone size; those that give it use once, few, many or a size class.

CDR3: ASSALTDSPLH
V: TRBV7-8
size: .
D: .
J: TRBJ1-6

CDR3: ASRRPRSTDTQY
V: TRBV27
size: .
D: .
J: TRBJ2-3

CDR3: ASSLYLGGGSYNEQF
V: TRBV27
size: few
D: .
J: TRBJ2-1

CDR3: SVEPGQGPYEQY
V: TRBV29-1
size: few
D: TRBD1
J: TRBJ2-7

CDR3: ASSPRWGDNEKLF
V: TRBV5-1
size: many
D: .
J: TRBJ1-4

CDR3: ASSTGGGMLQF
V: TRBV9
size: .
D: .
J: TRBJ2-1

CDR3: ASSSLVLDEAF
V: TRBV7-2
size: few
D: .
J: TRBJ1-1

CDR3: ASSIRAARGTDTQY
V: TRBV19
size: few
D: .
J: TRBJ2-3

CDR3: SARIETQY
V: TRBV20-1
size: .
D: .
J: TRBJ2-5

CDR3: ASSVVSGYNEQF
V: TRBV9
size: .
D: .
J: TRBJ2-1

CDR3: SAHRTGINYGYT
V: TRBV20-1
size: few
D: TRBD1
J: TRBJ1-2

CDR3: AISERGRGGSGNTIY
V: TRBV10-3
size: .
D: .
J: TRBJ1-3

CDR3: ASSPRTGGLSGANVLT
V: TRBV5-1
size: few
D: TRBD1
J: TRBJ2-6

CDR3: ASSLNGRATDTQY
V: TRBV7-3
size: few
D: .
J: TRBJ2-3

CDR3: ASSLSFGGPDTQY
V: TRBV7-9
size: .
D: .
J: TRBJ2-3

CDR3: ASSSRTSGGANEQF
V: TRBV12-3/TRBV12-4
size: .
D: TRBD2
J: TRBJ2-1

CDR3: ASSRVGAETQY
V: TRBV7-9
size: .
D: .
J: TRBJ2-5

CDR3: SASDGTDASYNEQF
V: TRBV20-1
size: few
D: TRBD1
J: TRBJ2-1

CDR3: ASSFLKGLTGELF
V: TRBV28
size: few
D: .
J: TRBJ2-2

CDR3: ASTSGGAYEQF
V: TRBV12-3/TRBV12-4
size: many
D: TRBD2
J: TRBJ2-1

CDR3: ATSDFTGERYNEQF
V: TRBV24-1
size: once
D: TRBD1
J: TRBJ2-1

CDR3: ASSLDRRSWETQY
V: TRBV11-2
size: few
D: .
J: TRBJ2-5

CDR3: ASSPVVGRHEQY
V: TRBV7-2
size: .
D: .
J: TRBJ2-7

CDR3: ASSSGTWTLNEQF
V: TRBV5-6
size: .
D: .
J: TRBJ2-1

CDR3: ASSDLAVSYEQY
V: TRBV5-1
size: many
D: .
J: TRBJ2-7

CDR3: SAVAGDDGYT
V: TRBV20-1
size: few
D: .
J: TRBJ1-2

CDR3: ASSIRLDSTWANTGELF
V: TRBV19
size: .
D: .
J: TRBJ2-2

CDR3: ASTVGEGTDYGYT
V: TRBV12-3/TRBV12-4
size: few
D: .
J: TRBJ1-2

CDR3: ASSARERKRSYEQY
V: TRBV11-2
size: many
D: .
J: TRBJ2-7

CDR3: SDARDRDHSPLH
V: TRBV29-1
size: .
D: TRBD1
J: TRBJ1-6

CDR3: SARDRSTDTQY
V: TRBV20-1
size: .
D: .
J: TRBJ2-3

CDR3: ASSQESWGQSDTQY
V: TRBV4-2
size: .
D: .
J: TRBJ2-3

CDR3: SASENSNQPQH
V: TRBV20-1
size: .
D: .
J: TRBJ1-5

CDR3: ASSLRTGTSGAGETQY
V: TRBV12-3/TRBV12-4
size: many
D: TRBD2
J: TRBJ2-5

CDR3: SAREGGSGNIQY
V: TRBV20-1
size: .
D: TRBD2
J: TRBJ2-4

CDR3: ASSLVGGSSNTEAF
V: TRBV5-1
size: .
D: .
J: TRBJ1-1

CDR3: SARLGGGGPYNEQF
V: TRBV20-1
size: few
D: .
J: TRBJ2-1

CDR3: SANGVVGPSTDTQY
V: TRBV20-1
size: .
D: .
J: TRBJ2-3

CDR3: SARHPVASGGPWF
V: TRBV20-1
size: .
D: TRBD2
J: TRBJ2-1

CDR3: ASSSPTSGRTYEQY
V: TRBV7-3
size: few
D: TRBD2
J: TRBJ2-7

CDR3: ASSVGGALSGNTIY
V: TRBV9
size: few
D: .
J: TRBJ1-3

CDR3: ASSFNAGNTIY
V: TRBV28
size: few
D: .
J: TRBJ1-3

CDR3: ASSLMGGRSSPLH
V: TRBV27
size: many
D: .
J: TRBJ1-6

CDR3: ASSFYGGAVTDTQY
V: TRBV7-2
size: .
D: .
J: TRBJ2-3

CDR3: SSGTHNEQF
V: TRBV20-1
size: many
D: TRBD2
J: TRBJ2-1

CDR3: ASSQGLAGPRGEQF
V: TRBV3-1
size: few
D: TRBD2
J: TRBJ2-1

CDR3: ATSDLWYSFAGLSNQPQH
V: TRBV24-1
size: .
D: .
J: TRBJ1-5

CDR3: ASSAGQGVTGELF
V: TRBV19
size: .
D: TRBD1
J: TRBJ2-2

CDR3: AIAGTGGEQY
V: TRBV10-3
size: .
D: TRBD2
J: TRBJ2-7

CDR3: SARYSGADTQY
V: TRBV20-1
size: few
D: TRBD2
J: TRBJ2-3

CDR3: ASRGTEVYEQY
V: TRBV27
size: .
D: TRBD1
J: TRBJ2-7

CDR3: ASSLIAGSNEKLF
V: TRBV7-6
size: few
D: .
J: TRBJ1-4

CDR3: ASGTGSSDTQY
V: TRBV12-3/TRBV12-4
size: .
D: TRBD1
J: TRBJ2-3